The sequence of this T cell receptor beta chain was determined in a study of T cells in Graves' hyperthyroidism and ophthalmopathy. Study-level points and caveats: The model identified upcoming ophthalmopathy a median approximately six months ahead of onset.

Across 18 months, stable Graves' hyperthyroidism was marked by no progression to ophthalmopathy. Patients were aged 18 to 65, had disease duration under 2 months, and had newly diagnosed hyperthyroidism. This clonotype was counted ten times or more. The antigen is undetermined. RNA transcripts yielded amplified TCR beta CDR3 regions. Initially, a first-round RT-PCR of the TCR CDR3 employed the HTBI primer set. MiXCR, run by TCRdb on the multiplex PCR reads, gives a single entry per CDR3 protein. Of more than 450,000 distinct CDR3 sequences in the sample, 11% to 15% were seen once. This TCR came from a woman aged 35 to 49 with Graves' hyperthyroidism. The sequenced material came from blood.

The CDR3 spells CASSLTSGREGTGELFF. CDR3 sequence (DNA): TGTGCCAGCAGCCTGACTAGCGGGAGAGAAGGTACCGGGGAGCTGTTTTTT. The chain recombines TRBV12-3 or TRBV12-4 with TRBJ2-2, with 12 positions matching TRBD2. V lost 6 bases and J lost 5; bases outside the gene matches: 10. This CDR3 is built from 17 residues.